The table lists the clone carrying this TCR beta chain with a few counts. Antigen unknown. Using its own MiXCR run on the 5' RACE reads, TCRdb lists one record per CDR3 protein. The data contain about 890,000 distinct CDR3 sequences, roughly an eighth of them singletons. These data belong to a study of identical twins. Overall study results and limits: Fewer insertions were carried by abundant cord blood beta clonotypes, but none was seen in memory repertoires. It was possible that invariant MAIT and iNKT cells partly confounded the zero-insertion analyses.

Germline CDR1 MGHDK, CDR2 SYGVNS. The CDR3 runs 16 residues. Trimming stripped 3 bases from V and 0 bases from J, with 13 bases between. The sample also formed part of further work on yellow fever vaccine responses in identical twins. From that report: Each twin's T cell response to the vaccine was reported to look partly convergent and partly personalized.

The chain carries TRBV25-1 and TRBJ2-3; TRBD2 might be the D (5 bases). Sequencing input: PBMCs. The clonotype originates from a woman aged 18-35 years in good health. In DNA, the CDR3 is TGTGCCAGCAGTGAGGGAGCTTCTACTAGCACAGATACGCAGTATTTT. Protein: CASSEGASTSTDTQYF.